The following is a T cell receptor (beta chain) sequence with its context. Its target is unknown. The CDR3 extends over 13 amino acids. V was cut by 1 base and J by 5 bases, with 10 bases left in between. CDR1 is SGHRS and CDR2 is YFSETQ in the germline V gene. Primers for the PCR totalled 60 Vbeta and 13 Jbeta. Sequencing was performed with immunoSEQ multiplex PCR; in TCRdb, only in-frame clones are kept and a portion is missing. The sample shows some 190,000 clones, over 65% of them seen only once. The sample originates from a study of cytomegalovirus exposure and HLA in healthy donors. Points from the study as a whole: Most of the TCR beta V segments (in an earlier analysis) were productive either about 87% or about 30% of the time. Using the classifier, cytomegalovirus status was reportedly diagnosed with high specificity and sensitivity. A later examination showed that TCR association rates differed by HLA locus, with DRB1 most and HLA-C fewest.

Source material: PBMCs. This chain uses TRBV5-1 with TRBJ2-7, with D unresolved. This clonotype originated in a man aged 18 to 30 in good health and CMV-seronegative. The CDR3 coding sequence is TGCGCCAGCAGCTTGCGATTCGGTAACGAGCAGTACTTC. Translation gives CASSLRFGNEQYF.